Below are 32 T cell receptor beta chains sequenced from a single sample in a study of CD8+ T cells in alopecia areata. cDNA prepared by RNA extraction and subsequent reverse transcription served as the template for sequencing. This table comes from immunoSEQ multiplex PCR, and its TCRdb copy is limited to in-frame clones, with some not included. The data show around 160,000 clones, 87% seen once. Specimen: CD8+ T cells sorted from blood, collected at week 0. Receptors were obtained from a human donor with alopecia areata.

The gene calls are TRBV27 and TRBJ2-7; D ambiguous. This CDR3 is 11 amino acids long. Germline values: CDR1 MNHEY, CDR2 SMNVEV (reference sequence). V lost 6 bases and J lost 5, with 8 bases in between. The CDR3 loop is CASSLDNEQYF. The CDR3 region has the DNA TGTGCCAGCAGCCTAGATAACGAGCAGTACTTC.

This clone was seen once. V gene TRBV29-1 combines with J gene TRBJ1-1; maybe TRBD1 (5 bases). Germline CDR1 is SQVTM and CDR2 is ANQGSEA. The CDR3 is made up of 12 amino acids. The V and J ends lost 4 bases and 4 bases respectively, with 10 bases between them. This chain's CDR3 is CSVGSGVTEAFF. The CDR3 region has the DNA TGCAGCGTTGGTTCGGGGGTCACTGAAGCTTTCTTT.

The sample holds a few counts of this clone. The CDR3 spells CASSLLASYEQYF. CDR3 in DNA: TGTGCCAGCAGCTTACTAGCCTCCTACGAGCAGTACTTC. This rearrangement joins TRBV7-9 to TRBJ2-7; possibly TRBD2 for D (5 bases). V lost 2 bases and J lost 0, with 5 bases in between. Looked up from germline, CDR1 is SEHNR and CDR2 is FQNEAQ (reference sequence). The CDR3 length is 13 residues.

V gene TRBV2 combines with J gene TRBJ2-5; perhaps TRBD1 as D (5 bases). CDR1 is SNHLY, CDR2 FYNNEI, per germline. Trimming removed 1 base at V and 0 bases at J, with 9 bases between. This CDR3 contains 15 residues. CDR3 loop: CASSEEGQNQETQYF. In DNA form, the CDR3 reads TGTGCCAGCAGTGAAGAGGGGCAGAACCAAGAGACCCAGTACTTC.

The V gene is TRBV4-1, the J gene TRBJ2-7, with TRBD2 as a possible D gene (6 bases). V was trimmed by 5 bases and J by 3 bases, leaving 17 bases between them. The CDR3 is made up of 15 amino acids. The germline V gene has CDR1 MGHRA and CDR2 YSYEKL. The CDR3 reads CASSYGGSENYEQYF. Here the CDR3 DNA reads TGCGCCAGCAGCTACGGGGGAAGCGAAAACTACGAGCAGTACTTC.

This chain links TRBV5-4 with TRBJ2-7; 7 positions match TRBD1. V shed 4 bases, J shed 1 base, and the junction held 5 bases outside the gene matches. The CDR3 is made up of 14 amino acids. Germline lookup yields CDR1 SGHNT and CDR2 YYREEE (reference sequence). The CDR3 loop reads CASSLRDSSYEQYF. CDR3 DNA sequence: TGTGCCAGCAGCCTTCGGGACAGTTCCTACGAGCAGTACTTC.

The CDR3 loop is CASGPSRGSYEQYF. The CDR3 nucleotides read TGTGCCAGCGGGCCCTCGAGAGGCTCCTACGAGCAGTACTTC. The rearrangement links TRBV6-1 to TRBJ2-7, with D uncertain. Germline-derived CDR1 and CDR2 are MNHNS and SASEGT. The germline V and J ends were trimmed by 8 bases and 0 bases, with 14 bases remaining between them. This CDR3 contains 14 residues.

CDR3 DNA sequence: TGTGCCAGCAGCGATACCTCCTACGAGCAGTACTTC. Residues: CASSDTSYEQYF. The chain is built from TRBV14 and TRBJ2-7; D not resolved. Per the germline V gene, CDR1 is SGHDN and CDR2 is FVKESK. Trimming stripped 5 bases from V and 0 bases from J, with 5 bases between. CDR3 length: 12 residues.

In its sample, this clone was seen once. The chain uses TRBV29-1 and TRBJ2-1, with D perhaps given as TRBD1 or TRBD2 (7 bases each). Trimming shortened V by 6 bases and J by 3 bases, and 15 bases separated the two germline ends. The CDR3 contains 14 residues. CDR1 is SQVTM and CDR2 is ANQGSEA in the germline V gene. The CDR3 is CSVAGAGGYNEQFF. CDR3 DNA sequence: TGCAGCGTCGCGGGGGCAGGGGGCTACAATGAGCAGTTCTTC.

The rearrangement joins TRBV7-8 to TRBJ2-1; 8 bases line up with TRBD2. The CDR3 consists of 18 residues. Germline V gives CDR1 SGHVS, CDR2 FQNEAQ. The J segment lost 2 bases and the V segment lost 3 bases, leaving 12 bases of the junction unmatched. The CDR3 protein is CASSFTLGIAGTYNEQFF. CDR3 DNA: TGTGCCAGCAGCTTTACACTCGGTATAGCGGGAACCTACAATGAGCAGTTCTTC. The entire variable domain, with the rest obtained from reference TRBV7-8 and TRBJ2-1, is as follows: GAGVSQSPRYKVAKRGQDVALRCDPISGHVSLFWYQQALGQGPEFLTYFQNEAQLDKSGLPSDRFFAERPEGSVSTLKIQRTQQEDSAVYLCASSFTLGIAGTYNEQFFGPGTRLTVL.

This sequence joins TRBV10-3 and TRBJ2-1, with a possible D match to TRBD1 (6 bases). V lost 0 bases, J lost 4 bases, and 13 bases lay in between. The CDR3 consists of 16 residues. Germline CDR1 ENHRY, CDR2 SYGVKD. The CDR3 sequence is CAISESWQGSYNEQFF. In DNA form, the CDR3 reads TGTGCCATCAGTGAGTCGTGGCAGGGGTCTTACAATGAGCAGTTCTTC.

V and J are TRBV7-6 and TRBJ1-1, with a tentative D call TRBD1 (5 bases). The CDR3 spans 14 residues. Trimming took 1 base from V and 3 from J, leaving 9 bases between them. Germline V gene sequence: CDR1 SGHVS, CDR2 FNYEAQ. In nucleotides, the CDR3 is TGTGCCAGCAGCTTAGGGCAGGGCCACACTGAAGCTTTCTTT. Its protein product is CASSLGQGHTEAFF.

In this sample, this clone turned up many times. This chain uses TRBV7-9 with TRBJ2-7, with 11 bases lining up with TRBD2. J lost 5 bases, V lost 4 bases, and 13 bases had no gene match. The CDR3 covers 17 residues. CDR1 SEHNR and CDR2 FQNEAQ come from the germline V gene (reference sequence). CDR3 region: CASSSRTSGYEANEQYF. Here the CDR3 DNA reads TGTGCCAGCAGCTCCCGGACTAGCGGGTACGAGGCCAACGAGCAGTACTTC.

This clone occurred many times. The J gene is TRBJ2-3, the V gene TRBV6-4; 11 nucleotides line up with TRBD2. V was pared by 0 bases and J by 4 bases, with 0 bases of the junction left unmatched. The CDR3 extends over 15 amino acids. The germline gives CDR1 MRHNA, CDR2 SNTAGT. CDR3 region: CASSDSSGGADTQYF. DNA of the CDR3: TGTGCCAGCAGTGACTCTAGCGGGGGGGCAGATACGCAGTATTTT.

The chain has TRBV27 and TRBJ2-4, with a possible D match to TRBD1 (6 bases). Germline CDR1 MNHEY, CDR2 SMNVEV (reference sequence). Trimming left V 0 bases short and J 3 bases short, with 12 bases between. The CDR3 is 16 amino acids. DNA for the CDR3: TGTGCCAGCAGTTTATCGCAGGGGCTCGTCAAAAACATTCAGTACTTC. Amino acid sequence: CASSLSQGLVKNIQYF.

V and J are TRBV30 and TRBJ2-1; 7 bases match TRBD2. Germline V lookup: CDR1 GTSNPN, CDR2 SVGIG (reference sequence). The V segment lost 2 bases and the J segment 2 bases; nucleotides outside the gene matches: 9. The CDR3 length is 16 residues. CDR3 nucleotides: TGTGCCTGGAGTACAGATAGCGGGCCACCCTACAATGAGCAGTTCTTC. It encodes CAWSTDSGPPYNEQFF.

This rearrangement joins TRBV6-5 to TRBJ2-2; 10 nucleotides line up with TRBD1. The V gene end was trimmed by 0 bases and the J gene end by 4 bases; junction bases not matched to a gene: 2. In germline, CDR1 is MNHEY, CDR2 SVGAGI. The CDR3 runs 16 residues. CDR3 coding DNA: TGTGCCAGCAGTTACTCAGGGACAGGGGTCACCGGGGAGCTGTTTTTT. It encodes CASSYSGTGVTGELFF.

The rearrangement uses TRBV29-1 and TRBJ2-2, with D possibly being TRBD1 (6 bases). Germline V lookup: CDR1 SQVTM, CDR2 ANQGSEA. The CDR3 has 12 residues. V gave up 5 bases and J gave up 5 bases, with 9 bases separating them. The CDR3 reads CSVYRETGELFF. In DNA form, the CDR3 reads TGCAGCGTTTACAGGGAAACCGGGGAGCTGTTTTTT.

This clone was seen only a few times. This CDR3 reads CASSSGQGSTDTQYF. DNA for the CDR3: TGTGCCAGCAGCTCCGGACAGGGAAGCACAGATACGCAGTATTTT. The chain recombines TRBV5-6 with TRBJ2-3, with 8 bases lining up with TRBD1. Germline V gives CDR1 SGHDT, CDR2 YYEEEE. Losses at the gene ends were 3 bases for V and 0 bases for J; bases not matched to a gene: 3. This CDR3 is 15 amino acids long. The complete variable domain, with remaining parts taken from reference TRBV5-6 and TRBJ2-3, reads DAGVTQSPTHLIKTRGQQVTLRCSPKSGHDTVSWYQQALGQGPQFIFQYYEEEERQRGNFPDRFSGHQFPNYSSELNVNALLLGDSALYLCASSSGQGSTDTQYFGPGTRLTVL.

The V and J genes are TRBV9 and TRBJ1-2, with D tentatively TRBD1 (5 bases). This CDR3 region has 14 residues. Trimming left V 1 base short and J 3 bases short, with 10 bases between. Germline V gene sequence: CDR1 SGDLS, CDR2 YYNGEE. CDR3 sequence: CASSVTGDDYGYTF. CDR3 DNA: TGTGCCAGCAGCGTAACGGGGGACGACTATGGCTACACCTTC.

This clone was found once. The chain links TRBV7-9 to TRBJ2-6; TRBD1 aligns across 9 bases. The CDR3 is made up of 17 amino acids. Germline values: CDR1 SEHNR, CDR2 FQNEAQ (reference sequence). Losses at the gene ends were 1 base for V and 2 bases for J; bases not matched to a gene: 3. The DNA of the CDR3 is TGTGCCAGCAGCTTAGGGACAGGGGTTACTGGGGCCAACGTCCTGACTTTC. This codes for CASSLGTGVTGANVLTF.

V and J are TRBV14 and TRBJ2-3; maybe TRBD1 (6 bases). V dropped 3 bases and J dropped 4 bases, with 11 bases sitting between them. The CDR3 covers 14 residues. CDR1 is SGHDN and CDR2 is FVKESK in the germline V gene. The CDR3 is CASSHRGGSDTQYF. The CDR3 DNA follows: TGTGCCAGCAGCCACAGGGGTGGCTCAGATACGCAGTATTTT.

The chain couples TRBV4-1 to TRBJ2-2, with D unclear. This CDR3 has 12 residues. Trimming cost V 6 bases and J 5 bases, with 7 bases left between them. Germline values: CDR1 MGHRA, CDR2 YSYEKL. Here the CDR3 reads CASRLGTGELFF. CDR3 DNA: TGCGCCAGCAGGTTAGGGACCGGGGAGCTGTTTTTT.

This clone has just a few counts. The rearrangement uses TRBV11-1 and TRBJ2-7, with TRBD1 identical over 7 bases. Trimming removed 5 bases from V and 1 base from J; junction bases left unmatched: 17. Germline CDR1 SGHAT, CDR2 FQDESV (reference sequence). The CDR3 extends over 18 amino acids. CDR3: CASSQPRQGTVPSYEQYF. In DNA form, the CDR3 reads TGTGCCAGCAGCCAACCAAGACAGGGTACCGTCCCTTCCTACGAGCAGTACTTC.

This chain links TRBV29-1 with TRBJ2-2; TRBD2 matches at 10 bases. This CDR3 region has 17 residues. Germline CDR1 reads SQVTM; CDR2 reads ANQGSEA. Germline trimming cut 0 bases from V and 0 bases from J; bases unmatched to any gene: 4. The CDR3 protein is CSVEDGLAESNTGELFF. CDR3 DNA: TGCAGCGTTGAAGATGGACTAGCGGAGTCGAACACCGGGGAGCTGTTTTTT.

Comments on this clone: Additional DNA sequences in this sample encode the identical CDR3. The chain combines TRBV27 with TRBJ2-1; D is ambiguous. Germline V gene data show CDR1 as MNHEY and CDR2 as SMNVEV (reference sequence). V lost 5 bases and J 5 bases, leaving 13 bases between the germline ends. The CDR3 is 14 amino acids. The CDR3, as DNA: TGTGCCAGCAGTCCCCGCCAAGGACACAATGAGCAGTTCTTC. It is translated as CASSPRQGHNEQFF.

This sequence joins TRBV7-9 and TRBJ1-1; D is unclear. Between the trimmed V and J ends, which lost 4 bases and 4 bases, there was a span of 10 bases. Germline lookup yields CDR1 SEHNR and CDR2 FQNEAQ (reference sequence). This CDR3 has 13 residues. The DNA of the CDR3 is TGTGCCAGCAGCTCAGCAGTCAGCACTGAAGCTTTCTTT. The encoded protein is CASSSAVSTEAFF.

The chain links TRBV7-9 to TRBJ2-2, with D possibly matching TRBD2 (6 bases). The CDR3 is 17 amino acids. Trimming took 0 bases from V and 1 from J, leaving 12 bases between them. Looked up from germline, CDR1 is SEHNR and CDR2 is FQNEAQ (reference sequence). The CDR3: CASSLAQAGLNTGELFF. As DNA, the CDR3 is TGTGCCAGCAGCTTAGCCCAGGCGGGGTTGAACACCGGGGAGCTGTTTTTT.

CDR3 nucleotides: TGTGCCAGCAGTTTATCAGGGCTCGGCTATGGCTACACCTTC. This codes for CASSLSGLGYGYTF. The rearrangement joins TRBV27 to TRBJ1-2; D is ambiguous. Germline CDR1 MNHEY, CDR2 SMNVEV (reference sequence). With 0 bases removed from V and 4 bases from J, the gap between germline ends came to 9 bases. CDR3 length equals 14 residues.

This sequence joins TRBV10-3 and TRBJ2-7, with 10 bases identical to TRBD2. Losses at the gene ends were 4 bases for V and 0 bases for J; bases not matched to a gene: 3. The CDR3 length is 15 residues. CDR1 ENHRY and CDR2 SYGVKD come from the germline V gene. The CDR3 reads CAISGSSGSSYEQYF. In nucleotides, the CDR3 is TGTGCCATCAGTGGATCTAGCGGGAGCTCCTACGAGCAGTACTTC.

V is TRBV11-2 and J is TRBJ2-7, with D hard to call. The germline CDR1 and CDR2 sequences are SGHAT and FQNNGV. The CDR3 consists of 14 residues. With 1 base removed from V and 2 bases from J, the gap between germline ends came to 9 bases. Written as DNA, the CDR3 is TGTGCCAGCAGCTTAGTTCAGATAACCTACGAGCAGTACTTC. It translates to CASSLVQITYEQYF. The entire variable domain, with the rest obtained from reference TRBV11-2 and TRBJ2-7, is as follows: EAGVAQSPRYKIIEKRQSVAFWCNPISGHATLYWYQQILGQGPKLLIQFQNNGVVDDSQLPKDRFSAERLKGVDSTLKIQPAKLEDSAVYLCASSLVQITYEQYFGPGTRLTVT.

The rearrangement uses TRBV13 and TRBJ2-3; TRBD1 agrees at 7 bases. CDR3 length equals 16 residues. The V segment lost 3 bases and the J segment 6 bases; nucleotides outside the gene matches: 12. CDR1 is PRHDT, CDR2 FYEKMQ, per germline (reference sequence). The CDR3 DNA is TGTGCCAGCAGCTTCAACATCCAGGGGGAGTTGGATACGCAGTATTTT. This sequence encodes CASSFNIQGELDTQYF. The full variable domain, in which reference TRBV13 and TRBJ2-3 provide the parts outside the CDR3, is AAGVIQSPRHLIKEKRETATLKCYPIPRHDTVYWYQQGPGQDPQFLISFYEKMQSDKGSIPDRFSAQQFSDYHSELNMSSLELGDSALYFCASSFNIQGELDTQYFGPGTRLTVL.